This is a list of T cell receptor beta chains from one sample in a study of blood T cell repertoires in COVID-19. Here immunoSEQ multiplex PCR was the method, and the copy in TCRdb shows in-frame clones only, minus some. Counted here are 210,000 or so clones, about 82% occurring once; the ten biggest clones make up 5% to 6.5%. Sequencing used peripheral blood. These receptors all come from a man aged 45-60 years with COVID-19, enrolled during active disease. Both conserved end residues are part of each CDR3. The D gene is left open where the match is weak. Expanded clones are given a class, and other clones once, few, many or no size at all.

J	size	D	V	CDR3	DNA
TRBJ1-5	once	NA	TRBV23-1	CASSYQGHGRPQHF	TGCGCCAGCAGTTATCAGGGCCACGGGCGGCCCCAGCATTTT
TRBJ1-1	few	TRBD1	TRBV19	CASRTGGGSTTEAFF	TGTGCCAGTAGAACAGGGGGGGGCAGTACTACTGAAGCTTTCTTT
TRBJ1-1	NA	NA	TRBV3-1/TRBV3-2	CASSQDQATEAFF	TGTGCCAGCAGCCAAGACCAGGCTACTGAAGCTTTCTTT
TRBJ1-2	once	NA	TRBV4-3	CASSLSKRDTEYNGYTF	TGCGCCAGCAGCCTCTCAAAAAGGGACACCGAATACAATGGCTACACCTTC
TRBJ2-7	NA	NA	TRBV5-1	CASSLEDKLYEQYF	TGCGCCAGCAGCTTGGAGGACAAGTTGTACGAGCAGTACTTC
TRBJ2-7	NA	NA	TRBV6-5	CASSYSGGATYEQYF	TGTGCCAGCAGTTACTCGGGCGGGGCAACCTACGAGCAGTACTTC
TRBJ2-2	NA	NA	TRBV6-5	CASSYLFGELFF	TGTGCCAGCAGTTACCTCTTCGGGGAGCTGTTTTTT
TRBJ1-5	many	NA	TRBV7-2	CASSLDVGARQPQHF	TGTGCCAGCAGCTTAGATGTGGGGGCAAGGCAGCCCCAGCATTTT
TRBJ1-1	NA	TRBD1	TRBV15	CATSLTGARNTEAFF	TGTGCCACCAGCCTAACAGGGGCGAGGAACACTGAAGCTTTCTTT
TRBJ2-1	NA	TRBD2	TRBV10-3	CAISWLTSGGAGFYEQFF	TGTGCCATCAGTTGGTTGACTAGCGGGGGGGCCGGGTTCTATGAGCAGTTCTTC
TRBJ2-1	NA	NA	TRBV7-2	CASSLAGGANQQFF	TGTGCCAGCAGCTTAGCGGGGGGGGCCAACCAGCAGTTCTTC
TRBJ1-6	NA	NA	TRBV2	CASGRETINSPLHF	TGTGCCAGCGGGAGGGAGACTATTAATTCACCCCTCCACTTT
TRBJ2-7	NA	TRBD1	TRBV6-6	CASSKRGQSSYEQYF	TGTGCCAGCAGTAAGAGGGGACAGAGCTCCTACGAGCAGTACTTC
TRBJ1-1	NA	NA	TRBV5-1	CASSRIGRGDTEAFF	TGCGCCAGCAGCCGGATAGGGCGCGGGGACACTGAAGCTTTCTTT
TRBJ1-5	NA	NA	TRBV27	CASSPGGGRTQHF	TGTGCCAGCAGTCCCGGGGGGGGAAGAACCCAGCATTTT
TRBJ1-3	NA	NA	TRBV4-1	CASSQESVPGNTIYF	TGCGCCAGCAGCCAAGAGTCAGTACCTGGAAACACCATATATTTT
TRBJ2-5	NA	NA	TRBV3-1/TRBV3-2	CASSQDPQVKETQYF	TGTGCCAGCAGCCAAGATCCACAGGTAAAAGAGACCCAGTACTTC
TRBJ2-1	few	TRBD2	TRBV7-2	CASSLVASGGPSYNEQFF	TGTGCCAGCAGCTTAGTAGCTAGCGGGGGGCCCTCCTACAATGAGCAGTTCTTC
TRBJ2-2	NA	NA	TRBV2	CASSDPRSAGNTGELFF	TGTGCCAGCAGTGACCCCCGTAGCGCAGGGAACACCGGGGAGCTGTTTTTT
TRBJ2-2	NA	TRBD1	TRBV7-2	CASRTRHRGRTGELFF	TGTGCCAGCAGGACCAGACACAGGGGGCGTACCGGGGAGCTGTTTTTT
TRBJ2-7	NA	NA	TRBV21-1	CASSKRAGRGEQYF	TGTGCCAGCAGCAAACGGGCAGGTAGGGGCGAGCAGTACTTC
TRBJ2-5	NA	NA	TRBV7-7	CASSLNPTGRETQYF	TGTGCTAGCAGCTTGAACCCAACAGGAAGGGAGACCCAGTACTTC
TRBJ2-2	few	TRBD1	TRBV3-1/TRBV3-2	CASSPQTGQPSTGELFF	TGTGCCAGCAGCCCGCAAACGGGACAGCCTTCCACCGGGGAGCTGTTTTTT
TRBJ1-3	NA	TRBD1	TRBV7-8	CASSLVRTGSGNTIYF	TGTGCCAGCAGCTTAGTCAGGACAGGCTCTGGAAACACCATATATTTT
TRBJ1-1	few	NA	TRBV10-1	CASHAQGSRNGAFF	TGCGCCAGCCATGCTCAGGGGTCACGGAACGGAGCTTTCTTT
TRBJ2-5	once	TRBD2	TRBV2	CASTAGGGQETQYF	TGTGCCAGCACCGCCGGCGGGGGTCAAGAGACCCAGTACTTC
TRBJ2-2	NA	NA	TRBV2	CASSEFVSEEVRTGELFF	TGTGCCAGCAGTGAGTTTGTCTCAGAAGAGGTTCGAACCGGGGAGCTGTTTTTT
TRBJ2-2	NA	TRBD2	TRBV6-5	CASRTSGDTGELFF	TGTGCCAGCCGGACTAGCGGGGACACCGGGGAGCTGTTTTTT
TRBJ2-7	NA	NA	TRBV28	CASSLEGAGQYF	TGTGCCAGCAGTTTGGAGGGGGCTGGGCAGTACTTC
TRBJ2-1	NA	NA	TRBV7-2	CASSLVGGASSYNEQFF	TGTGCCAGCAGCTTAGTAGGGGGTGCTAGCTCCTACAATGAGCAGTTCTTC
TRBJ1-1	NA	NA	TRBV14	CASSQARTVRNEAFF	TGTGCCAGCAGCCAAGCGAGGACAGTCCGTAATGAAGCTTTCTTT
TRBJ2-1	NA	TRBD2	TRBV24-1	CATSDPFGSGGANEQFF	TGTGCCACCAGTGATCCCTTTGGTAGCGGGGGGGCCAATGAGCAGTTCTTC
TRBJ2-3	NA	NA	TRBV30	CAWSLGALDTDTQYF	TGTGCCTGGAGTTTGGGGGCGCTGGACACAGATACGCAGTATTTT
TRBJ2-3	NA	TRBD1	TRBV5-4	CASSPNRGAGTDTQYF	TGTGCCAGCAGCCCTAACAGGGGGGCTGGCACAGATACGCAGTATTTT
TRBJ1-2	NA	NA	TRBV28	CASSLTGFLGYGYTF	TGTGCCAGCAGCCTCACAGGGTTCCTCGGATATGGCTACACCTTC
TRBJ2-1	NA	NA	TRBV4-1	CASSQERGQYNEQFF	TGCGCCAGCAGCCAAGAAAGGGGCCAATACAATGAGCAGTTCTTC
TRBJ2-7	NA	TRBD1	TRBV11-2	CASTVGGRRSSYEQYF	TGTGCCAGCACCGTAGGGGGCCGCAGGAGCTCCTACGAGCAGTACTTC
TRBJ1-2	many	NA	TRBV7-9	CASSLSGNSYGYTF	TGTGCCAGCAGCTTATCAGGGAACAGCTATGGCTACACCTTC
TRBJ2-1	NA	NA	TRBV24-1	CATSGGQPYNEQFF	TGTGCCACCAGTGGAGGTCAGCCCTACAATGAGCAGTTCTTC
TRBJ2-3	NA	NA	TRBV27	CASSPTLASSTDTQYF	TGTGCCAGCAGTCCCACGCTAGCGTCTAGCACAGATACGCAGTATTTT
TRBJ1-1	few	NA	TRBV7-9	CASSSRTREAEAFF	TGTGCCAGCAGCTCACGGACGCGGGAGGCTGAAGCTTTCTTT
TRBJ2-1	NA	TRBD2	TRBV5-1	CASSASGGDEQFF	TGCGCCAGCAGTGCTAGCGGGGGGGATGAGCAGTTCTTC
TRBJ1-2	NA	NA	TRBV30	CAWSPLPGTRGGYTF	TGTGCCTGGAGTCCACTACCGGGGACAAGGGGAGGCTACACCTTC
TRBJ1-6	NA	TRBD1	TRBV5-5	CASSSQGTQLHF	TGTGCCAGCAGCTCACAGGGGACTCAACTCCACTTT
TRBJ2-7	NA	TRBD2	TRBV23-1	CASSHLAGALIYEQYF	TGCGCCAGCAGTCATCTAGCGGGGGCCCTAATCTACGAGCAGTACTTC
TRBJ2-6	once	NA	TRBV18	CASSQGWNSGANVLTF	TGTGCCAGCTCACAGGGGTGGAACTCTGGGGCCAACGTCCTGACTTTC
TRBJ2-2	NA	NA	TRBV24-1	CATSDRSGKDAGELFF	TGTGCCACCAGTGATAGGTCGGGGAAGGATGCCGGGGAGCTGTTTTTT
TRBJ2-2	NA	NA	TRBV9	CASSVGGSSNTGELFF	TGTGCCAGCAGCGTAGGGGGCTCGTCGAACACCGGGGAGCTGTTTTTT
TRBJ2-2	NA	NA	TRBV7-9	CASSQGGTGELFF	TGTGCCAGCAGCCAGGGGGGCACCGGGGAGCTGTTTTTT
TRBJ2-3	NA	TRBD1	TRBV27	CASSVLGDRVTDTQYF	TGTGCCAGCAGTGTCCTCGGGGACAGGGTAACAGATACGCAGTATTTT
TRBJ1-2	NA	TRBD1	TRBV5-6	CASSLGAGGRHYGYTF	TGTGCCAGCAGCTTGGGGGCAGGGGGCCGGCACTATGGCTACACCTTC
TRBJ2-5	NA	NA	TRBV7-2	CASSSRTGLETQYF	TGTGCCAGCAGCTCCCGAACAGGGTTGGAGACCCAGTACTTC
TRBJ2-2	NA	NA	TRBV7-9	CASSFRGNTGELFF	TGTGCCAGCAGCTTTAGGGGAAACACCGGGGAGCTGTTTTTT
TRBJ1-5	NA	NA	TRBV10-3	CAISEGLNQPQHF	TGTGCCATCAGTGAGGGCCTCAATCAGCCCCAGCATTTT
TRBJ2-4	NA	NA	TRBV29-1	CSAATGLSKNIQYF	TGCAGCGCCGCGACAGGACTCTCCAAAAACATTCAGTACTTC
TRBJ1-6	NA	TRBD1	TRBV3-1/TRBV3-2	CASSQAGGYNSPLHF	TGTGCCAGCAGCCAAGCAGGGGGCTATAATTCACCCCTCCACTTT
TRBJ1-1	NA	TRBD1	TRBV7-8	CASSFQIDRVEAFF	TGTGCCAGCAGTTTCCAGATCGACAGGGTTGAAGCTTTCTTT